This is a list of T cell receptor beta chains from one sample in a study of CD8 T cells in Susac syndrome. Via MiXCR, TCRdb re-called the immunoSEQ multiplex PCR reads, giving one row per CDR3 protein. Of approximately 180,000 distinct CDR3 sequences listed, over 85% are singletons. Sequencing was done on a sample of CD4+ T cells from PBMCs. The receptors originated from a human donor with multiple sclerosis. CDR3s include the opening cysteine and the closing phenylalanine or tryptophan. D genes are given only for firm matches. A row's size may be missing; if present it is once, few, many or a size class.

v_call: TRBV10-3
clone_size: NA
j_call: TRBJ2-7
d_call: TRBD1
cdr3_aa: CAIQGGEGTGLSYEQYF
cdr3_nt: TGTGCCATCCAAGGCGGGGAGGGGACAGGGCTCTCCTACGAGCAGTACTTC

v_call: TRBV6-5
clone_size: NA
j_call: TRBJ2-7
d_call: TRBD2
cdr3_aa: CASSFSLSSGRSHEQYF
cdr3_nt: TGTGCCAGCAGTTTTTCCCTCTCTAGCGGGAGGTCCCACGAGCAGTACTTC

v_call: TRBV20-1
clone_size: NA
j_call: TRBJ1-5
d_call: TRBD1
cdr3_aa: CSARPSDRGLQGVNQPQHF
cdr3_nt: TGCAGTGCTAGACCGTCGGACAGGGGTCTTCAGGGCGTAAATCAGCCCCAGCATTTT

v_call: TRBV9
clone_size: NA
j_call: TRBJ2-7
d_call: TRBD1
cdr3_aa: CASSVDAQGTYEQYF
cdr3_nt: TGTGCCAGCAGCGTAGATGCACAGGGGACCTACGAGCAGTACTTC

v_call: TRBV12-3/TRBV12-4
clone_size: NA
j_call: TRBJ2-2
d_call: NA
cdr3_aa: CASKLSNTGELFF
cdr3_nt: TGTGCCAGCAAATTATCGAACACCGGGGAGCTGTTTTTT

v_call: TRBV7-2
clone_size: NA
j_call: TRBJ1-1
d_call: NA
cdr3_aa: CASSSRVRTEAFF
cdr3_nt: TGTGCCAGCAGCTCCCGGGTAAGGACTGAAGCTTTCTTT

v_call: TRBV3-1
clone_size: NA
j_call: TRBJ1-1
d_call: NA
cdr3_aa: CASSGTLEAFF
cdr3_nt: TGTGCCAGCAGCGGAACCCTTGAAGCTTTCTTT

v_call: TRBV12-3/TRBV12-4
clone_size: NA
j_call: TRBJ2-1
d_call: NA
cdr3_aa: CASRAGTRINEQFF
cdr3_nt: TGTGCCAGCAGAGCCGGGACAAGGATCAATGAGCAGTTCTTC

v_call: TRBV20-1
clone_size: NA
j_call: TRBJ2-1
d_call: TRBD2
cdr3_aa: CSALTSTSGRRNEQFF
cdr3_nt: TGCAGTGCTCTTACCTCTACTAGCGGGAGGAGGAATGAGCAGTTCTTC

v_call: TRBV3-1
clone_size: NA
j_call: TRBJ1-5
d_call: NA
cdr3_aa: CASSQALNQPQHF
cdr3_nt: TGTGCCAGCAGCCAAGCCTTAAATCAGCCCCAGCATTTT

v_call: TRBV6-5
clone_size: NA
j_call: TRBJ1-2
d_call: NA
cdr3_aa: CASSYSYRSEGVYGYTF
cdr3_nt: TGTGCCAGCAGTTACTCGTATCGGTCAGAGGGAGTCTATGGCTACACCTTC

v_call: TRBV20-1
clone_size: NA
j_call: TRBJ1-4
d_call: NA
cdr3_aa: CSASFAVGEKLFF
cdr3_nt: TGCAGTGCTAGCTTTGCAGTCGGGGAAAAACTGTTTTTT

v_call: TRBV4-1
clone_size: NA
j_call: TRBJ2-3
d_call: TRBD2
cdr3_aa: CASSQDRAGLAGITDTQYF
cdr3_nt: TGCGCCAGCAGCCAAGATCGGGCAGGACTAGCGGGAATCACAGATACGCAGTATTTT

v_call: TRBV20-1
clone_size: NA
j_call: TRBJ2-5
d_call: NA
cdr3_aa: CSARDLGREETQYF
cdr3_nt: TGCAGTGCTAGAGACTTGGGAAGGGAAGAGACCCAGTACTTC

v_call: TRBV4-3
clone_size: NA
j_call: TRBJ1-4
d_call: NA
cdr3_aa: CASSQDPPGTNEKLFF
cdr3_nt: TGCGCCAGCAGCCAAGATCCCCCCGGGACTAATGAAAAACTGTTTTTT

v_call: TRBV5-1
clone_size: NA
j_call: TRBJ2-2
d_call: NA
cdr3_aa: CASTRAVNTGELFF
cdr3_nt: TGCGCCAGCACCCGGGCGGTGAACACCGGGGAGCTGTTTTTT

v_call: TRBV28
clone_size: NA
j_call: TRBJ2-7
d_call: TRBD2
cdr3_aa: CASSPGGISSYEQYF
cdr3_nt: TGTGCCAGCAGTCCCGGGGGGATAAGCTCCTACGAGCAGTACTTC

v_call: TRBV12-3/TRBV12-4
clone_size: NA
j_call: TRBJ1-2
d_call: NA
cdr3_aa: CASSDHYGYTF
cdr3_nt: TGTGCCAGCAGTGACCACTATGGCTACACCTTC

v_call: TRBV24-1
clone_size: NA
j_call: TRBJ2-5
d_call: NA
cdr3_aa: CATSDYRETQYF
cdr3_nt: TGTGCCACCAGTGACTACCGAGAGACCCAGTACTTC

v_call: TRBV6-2/TRBV6-3
clone_size: NA
j_call: TRBJ2-7
d_call: TRBD2
cdr3_aa: CASSPWTSGRTEQYF
cdr3_nt: TGTGCCAGCAGTCCTTGGACTAGCGGGAGGACCGAGCAGTACTTC

v_call: TRBV15
clone_size: NA
j_call: TRBJ2-3
d_call: NA
cdr3_aa: CATSRVAESTDTQYF
cdr3_nt: TGTGCCACCAGCAGAGTAGCGGAGAGCACAGATACGCAGTATTTT

v_call: TRBV19
clone_size: NA
j_call: TRBJ2-2
d_call: TRBD2
cdr3_aa: CASSTSGLARRTGELFF
cdr3_nt: TGTGCCAGTAGTACCTCGGGACTAGCGAGACGGACCGGGGAGCTGTTTTTT

v_call: TRBV27
clone_size: NA
j_call: TRBJ2-5
d_call: NA
cdr3_aa: CASSLSGGETQYF
cdr3_nt: TGTGCCAGCAGTTTATCGGGGGGAGAGACCCAGTACTTC

v_call: TRBV4-1
clone_size: NA
j_call: TRBJ2-3
d_call: NA
cdr3_aa: CASSQAVFENFKDTQYF
cdr3_nt: TGCGCCAGCAGCCAAGCGGTATTCGAGAATTTTAAAGATACGCAGTATTTT

v_call: TRBV3-1
clone_size: NA
j_call: TRBJ2-1
d_call: NA
cdr3_aa: CASSQVYEQFF
cdr3_nt: TGTGCCAGCAGCCAGGTATATGAGCAGTTCTTC

v_call: TRBV7-2
clone_size: NA
j_call: TRBJ1-1
d_call: NA
cdr3_aa: CASKFAGNTEAFF
cdr3_nt: TGTGCCAGCAAATTTGCGGGAAACACTGAAGCTTTCTTT

v_call: TRBV11-2
clone_size: NA
j_call: TRBJ1-6
d_call: TRBD1
cdr3_aa: CASSLGQANSPLHF
cdr3_nt: TGTGCCAGCAGCCTGGGACAGGCAAATTCACCCCTCCACTTT

v_call: TRBV29-1
clone_size: NA
j_call: TRBJ2-7
d_call: TRBD1
cdr3_aa: CSVGPGQGPPGEQYF
cdr3_nt: TGCAGCGTCGGTCCGGGACAGGGACCCCCCGGCGAGCAGTACTTC

v_call: TRBV9
clone_size: NA
j_call: TRBJ2-6
d_call: NA
cdr3_aa: CASTTLGSGANVLTF
cdr3_nt: TGTGCCAGCACCACCTTGGGTTCAGGGGCCAACGTCCTGACTTTC

v_call: TRBV7-9
clone_size: NA
j_call: TRBJ1-2
d_call: NA
cdr3_aa: CASSLGLEDVYGYTF
cdr3_nt: TGTGCCAGCAGCTTAGGACTCGAGGACGTCTATGGCTACACCTTC

v_call: TRBV28
clone_size: once
j_call: TRBJ2-1
d_call: NA
cdr3_aa: CASSTIVGEQFF
cdr3_nt: TGTGCCAGCAGCACGATAGTTGGTGAGCAGTTCTTC

v_call: TRBV12-3/TRBV12-4
clone_size: NA
j_call: TRBJ1-5
d_call: TRBD1
cdr3_aa: CASNSQTGEHQPQHF
cdr3_nt: TGTGCCAGCAATTCCCAGACAGGGGAACATCAGCCCCAGCATTTT

v_call: TRBV9
clone_size: NA
j_call: TRBJ2-4
d_call: NA
cdr3_aa: CASSVSTLGNIQYF
cdr3_nt: TGTGCCAGCAGCGTCTCGACCTTGGGAAACATTCAGTACTTC

v_call: TRBV20-1
clone_size: NA
j_call: TRBJ1-3
d_call: NA
cdr3_aa: CSAALHSGNTIYF
cdr3_nt: TGCAGTGCCGCCCTTCATTCTGGAAACACCATATATTTT

v_call: TRBV6-1
clone_size: NA
j_call: TRBJ2-1
d_call: NA
cdr3_aa: CASRGIGTADYNEQFF
cdr3_nt: TGTGCCAGCAGAGGGATAGGGACGGCCGACTACAATGAGCAGTTCTTC

v_call: TRBV7-9
clone_size: NA
j_call: TRBJ2-5
d_call: TRBD1
cdr3_aa: CASSLAGQGSETQYF
cdr3_nt: TGTGCCAGCAGCTTAGCAGGACAGGGTTCTGAGACCCAGTACTTC

v_call: TRBV28
clone_size: NA
j_call: TRBJ2-2
d_call: NA
cdr3_aa: CASVQGSNTGELFF
cdr3_nt: TGTGCCAGCGTACAGGGTTCCAACACCGGGGAGCTGTTTTTT

v_call: TRBV4-3
clone_size: NA
j_call: TRBJ1-1
d_call: NA
cdr3_aa: CASSQEMGSGQLNTEAFF
cdr3_nt: TGCGCCAGCAGCCAAGAGATGGGGTCTGGACAGCTGAACACTGAAGCTTTCTTT

v_call: TRBV20-1
clone_size: NA
j_call: TRBJ2-3
d_call: TRBD2
cdr3_aa: CSARGHLLAGTDTQYF
cdr3_nt: TGCAGTGCTAGAGGCCATTTACTAGCGGGGACAGATACGCAGTATTTT

v_call: TRBV11-3
clone_size: NA
j_call: TRBJ2-1
d_call: NA
cdr3_aa: CASALAGQSSYNEQFF
cdr3_nt: TGTGCCAGCGCACTGGCTGGACAGAGCTCCTACAATGAGCAGTTCTTC

v_call: TRBV28
clone_size: NA
j_call: TRBJ2-5
d_call: NA
cdr3_aa: CASKEGQQETQYF
cdr3_nt: TGTGCCAGCAAGGAAGGACAGCAAGAGACCCAGTACTTC

v_call: TRBV6-5
clone_size: NA
j_call: TRBJ1-1
d_call: TRBD1
cdr3_aa: CASSESTGGTEAFF
cdr3_nt: TGTGCCAGCAGTGAGAGTACAGGGGGCACGGAGGCTTTCTTT

v_call: TRBV19
clone_size: NA
j_call: TRBJ2-3
d_call: NA
cdr3_aa: CASSTRPGDTQYF
cdr3_nt: TGTGCCAGTAGTACCCGCCCGGGGGATACGCAGTATTTT

v_call: TRBV2
clone_size: NA
j_call: TRBJ1-1
d_call: TRBD1
cdr3_aa: CASSEPRGRTEAFF
cdr3_nt: TGTGCCAGCAGTGAACCCAGGGGGAGGACTGAAGCTTTCTTT

v_call: TRBV4-3
clone_size: once
j_call: TRBJ2-7
d_call: TRBD1
cdr3_aa: CASSLRTGDPEQYF
cdr3_nt: TGCGCCAGCAGCCTTCGGACAGGGGATCCCGAGCAGTACTTC

v_call: TRBV5-1
clone_size: NA
j_call: TRBJ1-5
d_call: NA
cdr3_aa: CASSLSGTSQPQHF
cdr3_nt: TGCGCCAGCAGCTTGAGCGGGACGAGTCAGCCCCAGCATTTT

v_call: TRBV24-1
clone_size: NA
j_call: TRBJ1-6
d_call: NA
cdr3_aa: CATSSSYNSPLHF
cdr3_nt: TGTGCCACCTCGAGCTCCTATAATTCACCCCTCCACTTT

v_call: TRBV2
clone_size: once
j_call: TRBJ2-1
d_call: TRBD2
cdr3_aa: CASSGPLLAEQFF
cdr3_nt: TGTGCCAGCAGTGGCCCTTTACTAGCGGAGCAGTTCTTC

v_call: TRBV7-7
clone_size: NA
j_call: TRBJ1-3
d_call: NA
cdr3_aa: CASSLGPPSGGNTIYF
cdr3_nt: TGTGCTAGCAGCCTAGGACCCCCCTCTGGTGGAAACACCATATATTTT

v_call: TRBV6-2/TRBV6-3
clone_size: NA
j_call: TRBJ1-3
d_call: NA
cdr3_aa: CASSLWTAGNTIYF
cdr3_nt: TGTGCCAGCAGCTTATGGACGGCTGGAAACACCATATATTTT

v_call: TRBV5-1
clone_size: NA
j_call: TRBJ2-6
d_call: NA
cdr3_aa: CASSADGAGANVLTF
cdr3_nt: TGCGCCAGCAGCGCGGACGGGGCTGGGGCCAACGTCCTGACTTTC

v_call: TRBV20-1
clone_size: NA
j_call: TRBJ1-2
d_call: NA
cdr3_aa: CSAQRTNYGYTF
cdr3_nt: TGCAGTGCGCAACGGACAAACTATGGCTACACCTTC

v_call: TRBV30
clone_size: once
j_call: TRBJ2-2
d_call: NA
cdr3_aa: CAWRRPQNTGELFF
cdr3_nt: TGTGCCTGGAGAAGACCCCAGAACACCGGGGAGCTGTTTTTT

v_call: TRBV11-3
clone_size: NA
j_call: TRBJ2-4
d_call: NA
cdr3_aa: CASSLGTKDKNIQYF
cdr3_nt: TGTGCCAGCAGCTTAGGGACCAAGGACAAAAACATTCAGTACTTC

v_call: TRBV12-3/TRBV12-4
clone_size: NA
j_call: TRBJ1-3
d_call: NA
cdr3_aa: CASSLSHSGNTIYF
cdr3_nt: TGTGCCAGCAGCCTCAGCCACTCTGGAAACACCATATATTTT

v_call: TRBV10-3
clone_size: NA
j_call: TRBJ2-5
d_call: NA
cdr3_aa: CAISGSLETQYF
cdr3_nt: TGTGCCATCAGTGGCAGTTTAGAGACCCAGTACTTC

v_call: TRBV7-8
clone_size: NA
j_call: TRBJ1-4
d_call: NA
cdr3_aa: CASSLGAGRDEKLFF
cdr3_nt: TGTGCCAGCAGCTTAGGGGCAGGAAGGGATGAAAAACTGTTTTTT